This T cell receptor beta chain was identified during a study of PD-L1 blockade in urothelial cancer. For the study at large: Between 0 and 3 chemotherapy regimens preceded treatment for each patient.

Trimming removed 5 bases from V and 0 bases from J, with 17 bases in between. The CDR3 has 16 amino acids. From germline, CDR1 is MRHNA and CDR2 SNTAGT. TCRdb keeps only in-frame clones here, not all; method: immunoSEQ multiplex PCR. The data show 100,000 or so clones, with over 75% seen just once and approximately 2.4% held by the top ten. The V and J genes are TRBV6-4 and TRBJ2-7; possible D gene TRBD2, 7 bases. Material: PBMCs, obtained around atezolizumab (anti-PD-L1) treatment. The sequence was obtained from a middle-aged man with urothelial cancer. CDR3 sequence: CASSLGGRGYSYEQYF. The CDR3 DNA reads TGTGCCAGCAGTTTGGGGGGGCGGGGATACTCCTACGAGCAGTACTTC.